Listed below are T cell receptor beta chains from one sample, sequenced in a study of PD-1 blockade in classical Hodgkin lymphoma. The protocol was immunoSEQ multiplex PCR, while the TCRdb copy is restricted to in-frame clones and leaves out a portion. The table lists roughly 45,000 clones, about 65% of them singletons, with 2.8% in the top ten. The starting material was peripheral blood mononuclear cells (PBMCs), obtained before the second cycle of nivolumab. Receptors originate from a human donor with classical Hodgkin lymphoma. CDR3s include the opening cysteine and the closing phenylalanine or tryptophan. The D gene is left open where the match is weak. Size is omitted from some rows. Given values are once, few, many or a class for expanded clones.

TRBJ2-7,NA,TRBV28,once,CASSTLQGPYF,TGTGCCAGCAGCACGTTACAGGGCCCGTACTTC
TRBJ2-7,NA,TRBV4-1,NA,CASSQDRTGGNYEQYF,TGCGCCAGCAGCCAAGATAGAACCGGGGGAAACTACGAGCAGTACTTC
TRBJ2-7,TRBD2,TRBV6-6,NA,CASRLSSSGRDEQYF,TGTGCCAGCAGGTTGTCCTCTAGCGGGAGGGACGAGCAGTACTTC
TRBJ2-1,NA,TRBV28,NA,CASSVTPYNEQFF,TGTGCCAGCAGCGTAACCCCCTACAATGAGCAGTTCTTC
TRBJ2-5,TRBD2,TRBV4-2,NA,CASSQESGGAWETQYF,TGTGCCAGCAGCCAAGAAAGCGGGGGGGCTTGGGAGACCCAGTACTTC
TRBJ2-1,TRBD2,TRBV11-3,NA,CASSLEAGSSYNEQFF,TGTGCCAGCAGCTTAGAAGCGGGGAGCTCCTACAATGAGCAGTTCTTC
TRBJ1-2,NA,TRBV7-9,NA,CASSLAANYGYTF,TGTGCCAGCAGCTTAGCAGCTAACTATGGCTACACCTTC
TRBJ2-3,TRBD1,TRBV12-5,NA,CASGTTRDRTTDTQYF,TGTGCTAGTGGTACAACCCGGGACAGGACTACAGATACGCAGTATTTT
TRBJ1-2,TRBD1,TRBV11-2,NA,CASRDSGTGGARGYTF,TGTGCCAGCAGGGACTCCGGGACAGGGGGCGCAAGGGGCTACACCTTC
TRBJ2-5,NA,TRBV7-6,NA,CASSLVLEYETQYF,TGTGCCAGCAGCTTAGTGCTAGAGTATGAGACCCAGTACTTC
TRBJ1-1,NA,TRBV2,medium-sized,CASSEGWSEAFF,TGTGCCAGCAGTGAAGGCTGGTCTGAAGCTTTCTTT
TRBJ1-1,NA,TRBV9,few,CASSDEGVNTEAFF,TGTGCCAGCAGCGATGAGGGTGTGAACACTGAAGCTTTCTTT
TRBJ1-4,NA,TRBV14,few,CASSHATGWGHGEKLFF,TGTGCCAGCAGCCATGCAACGGGGTGGGGACACGGTGAAAAACTGTTTTTT
TRBJ2-7,TRBD2,TRBV2,NA,CASSEFVSSGSYEQYF,TGTGCCAGCAGTGAATTTGTATCTAGCGGTTCCTACGAGCAGTACTTC
TRBJ2-1,NA,TRBV11-3,NA,CASSFQGRGNEQFF,TGTGCCAGCAGCTTCCAGGGTAGGGGCAATGAGCAGTTCTTC
TRBJ2-1,TRBD1,TRBV27,NA,CASSRTGEVNEQFF,TGTGCCAGCAGCCGGACAGGGGAGGTCAATGAGCAGTTCTTC
TRBJ2-7,NA,TRBV27,NA,CASSLLAGSYEQYF,TGTGCCAGCAGTTTATTGGCAGGGAGCTACGAGCAGTACTTC
TRBJ2-1,TRBD2,TRBV29-1,NA,CSVGGLAGVPYNEQFF,TGCAGCGTGGGGGGACTAGCGGGAGTACCCTACAATGAGCAGTTCTTC
TRBJ1-2,NA,TRBV30,few,CAWTSGADYGYTF,TGTGCCTGGACTTCGGGGGCGGACTATGGCTACACCTTC
TRBJ2-7,NA,TRBV19,NA,CASTPSGFSYEQYF,TGTGCCAGTACCCCCTCAGGGTTCTCCTACGAGCAGTACTTC
TRBJ2-5,NA,TRBV7-9,once,CASSTFLTQGETQYF,TGTGCCAGCAGCACCTTTTTAACTCAGGGGGAGACCCAGTACTTC
TRBJ2-1,NA,TRBV10-3,once,CAISPGPDNEQFF,TGTGCCATCAGTCCTGGGCCCGACAATGAGCAGTTCTTC
TRBJ1-2,TRBD1,TRBV4-2,NA,CASSQVTGGNYGYTF,TGTGCCAGCAGCCAAGTGACAGGGGGTAACTATGGCTACACCTTC
TRBJ2-7,NA,TRBV5-4,NA,CASSLFEDLYF,TGTGCCAGCAGCTTGTTCGAGGATCTGTACTTC
TRBJ1-1,TRBD1,TRBV13,NA,CASSFGQGQMNTEAFF,TGTGCCAGCAGCTTCGGCCAGGGACAGATGAACACTGAAGCTTTCTTT
TRBJ1-2,TRBD1,TRBV6-5,few,CASSNSGTEVYGYTF,TGTGCCAGCAGTAACTCAGGGACAGAAGTTTATGGCTACACCTTC
TRBJ2-7,TRBD1,TRBV9,NA,CASSGQGPYEQYF,TGTGCCAGCAGCGGACAGGGGCCCTACGAGCAGTACTTC
TRBJ2-7,NA,TRBV27,NA,CASSLHISSYEQYF,TGTGCCAGCAGTTTACACATAAGCTCCTACGAGCAGTACTTC
TRBJ2-1,TRBD1,TRBV5-1,NA,CASSLPSQGAFYNEQFF,TGCGCCAGCAGCCTCCCTTCCCAGGGGGCGTTCTACAATGAGCAGTTCTTC
TRBJ2-1,TRBD1,TRBV27,once,CASSLSDRAHVNEQFF,TGTGCCAGCAGTTTATCGGACAGGGCCCACGTCAATGAGCAGTTCTTC
TRBJ2-3,NA,TRBV27,NA,CASSLRGAWTDTQYF,TGTGCCAGCAGTTTACGGGGGGCTTGGACAGATACGCAGTATTTT
TRBJ1-2,NA,TRBV7-6,NA,CASSSWGTTNYGYTF,TGTGCCAGCAGCTCATGGGGGACAACTAACTATGGCTACACCTTC
TRBJ2-5,TRBD2,TRBV27,NA,CASSLMGLAGENPLQETQYF,TGTGCCAGCAGTCTAATGGGACTAGCGGGGGAGAACCCGCTCCAAGAGACCCAGTACTTC
TRBJ1-2,NA,TRBV28,NA,CASSLGAWGSYTF,TGTGCCAGCAGTTTAGGCGCGTGGGGAAGCTACACCTTC
TRBJ1-5,NA,TRBV25-1,NA,CASSEKGNQPQHF,TGTGCCAGCAGTGAAAAAGGCAATCAGCCCCAGCATTTT
TRBJ1-1,NA,TRBV4-1,few,CASSLSRANTEAFF,TGCGCCAGCAGCCTTTCAAGGGCTAACACTGAAGCTTTCTTT
TRBJ1-5,NA,TRBV2,NA,CASSESSWDHGNQPQHF,TGTGCCAGCAGTGAATCCAGTTGGGACCACGGCAATCAGCCCCAGCATTTT
TRBJ2-3,NA,TRBV6-5,NA,CASSYSSGRPPDTQYF,TGTGCCAGCAGTTACTCGAGCGGACGGCCACCAGATACGCAGTATTTT
TRBJ2-3,NA,TRBV25-1,NA,CASSVRETDTQYF,TGTGCCAGCAGTGTGCGGGAAACAGATACGCAGTATTTT
TRBJ1-1,NA,TRBV9,NA,CASSGNSPEAFF,TGTGCCAGCAGCGGCAACAGTCCTGAAGCTTTCTTT
TRBJ1-3,NA,TRBV2,NA,CASNDPDSGNTIYF,TGTGCCAGCAATGACCCCGACTCTGGAAACACCATATATTTT
TRBJ2-3,TRBD1,TRBV13,NA,CASSLGADRAADTQYF,TGTGCCAGCAGCTTGGGGGCAGACAGGGCGGCAGATACGCAGTATTTT
TRBJ2-5,NA,TRBV9,NA,CASSVGGSEETQYF,TGTGCCAGCAGCGTAGGGGGGTCGGAAGAGACCCAGTACTTC
TRBJ2-7,NA,TRBV9,NA,CASSVTLYNEQYF,TGTGCCAGCAGCGTGACCCTTTACAACGAGCAGTACTTC
TRBJ2-7,TRBD1,TRBV4-1,NA,CASSQAGGTYYEQYF,TGCGCCAGCAGCCAGGCAGGGGGTACCTACTACGAGCAGTACTTC
TRBJ1-6,NA,TRBV21-1,NA,CALFQHGSPLHF,TGTGCCCTCTTTCAGCATGGTTCACCCCTCCACTTT
TRBJ1-1,NA,TRBV18,NA,CASSRSKGENTEAFF,TGTGCCAGCTCCCGCTCTAAGGGGGAGAACACTGAAGCTTTCTTT
TRBJ2-7,TRBD2,TRBV7-2,NA,CASSLVAGRGEQYF,TGTGCCAGCAGCTTAGTGGCCGGGAGGGGCGAGCAGTACTTC
TRBJ2-7,TRBD2,TRBV19,NA,CASRAGTSGIWEQYF,TGTGCCAGTCGCGCCGGGACTAGCGGGATCTGGGAGCAGTACTTC
TRBJ2-5,TRBD1,TRBV5-4,NA,CASSARDRGRIRGQETQYF,TGTGCCAGCAGCGCCCGGGACAGGGGGAGGATAAGGGGCCAAGAGACCCAGTACTTC
TRBJ2-1,TRBD2,TRBV27,NA,CASSLDGRAYDEQFF,TGTGCCAGCAGTTTAGACGGGAGGGCCTATGATGAGCAGTTCTTC
TRBJ1-4,NA,TRBV7-8,once,CASSERATGGNEKLFF,TGTGCCAGCAGCGAAAGGGCTACAGGTGGTAATGAAAAACTGTTTTTT
TRBJ1-1,NA,TRBV30,NA,CAWSVLGGTEAFF,TGTGCCTGGAGTGTACTAGGGGGAACTGAAGCTTTCTTT
TRBJ2-7,NA,TRBV27,NA,CASSISYTYEQYF,TGTGCCAGCAGTATTAGTTATACCTACGAGCAGTACTTC
TRBJ2-1,NA,TRBV29-1,NA,CSVETTLDEQFF,TGCAGCGTTGAAACCACCCTCGATGAGCAGTTCTTC